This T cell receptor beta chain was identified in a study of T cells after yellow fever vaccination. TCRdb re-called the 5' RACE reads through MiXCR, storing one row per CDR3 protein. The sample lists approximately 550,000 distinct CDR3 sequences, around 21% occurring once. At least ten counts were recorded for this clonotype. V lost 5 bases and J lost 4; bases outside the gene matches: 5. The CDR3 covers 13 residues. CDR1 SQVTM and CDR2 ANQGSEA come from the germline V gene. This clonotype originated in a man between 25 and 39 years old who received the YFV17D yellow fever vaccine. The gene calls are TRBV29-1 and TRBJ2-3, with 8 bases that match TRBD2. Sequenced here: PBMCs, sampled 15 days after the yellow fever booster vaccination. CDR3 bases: TGCAGCGTTCGTAGCGGGATTGCAGATACGCAGTATTTT. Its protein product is CSVRSGIADTQYF.